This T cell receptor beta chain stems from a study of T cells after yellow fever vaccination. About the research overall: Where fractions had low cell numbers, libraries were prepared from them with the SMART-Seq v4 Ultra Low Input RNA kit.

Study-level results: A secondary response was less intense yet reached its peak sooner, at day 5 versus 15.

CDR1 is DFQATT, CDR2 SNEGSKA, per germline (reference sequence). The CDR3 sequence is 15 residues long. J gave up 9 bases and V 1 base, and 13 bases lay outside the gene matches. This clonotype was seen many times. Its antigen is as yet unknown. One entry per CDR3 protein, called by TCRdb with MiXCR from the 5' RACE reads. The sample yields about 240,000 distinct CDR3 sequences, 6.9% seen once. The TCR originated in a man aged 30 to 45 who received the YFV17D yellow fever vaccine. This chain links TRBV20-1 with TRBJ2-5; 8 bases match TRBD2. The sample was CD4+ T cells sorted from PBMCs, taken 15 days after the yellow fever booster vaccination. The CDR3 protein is CSARAGSGGALAQYF. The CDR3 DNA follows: TGCAGTGCTAGAGCCGGGTCGGGGGGGGCCTTGGCCCAGTACTTC.